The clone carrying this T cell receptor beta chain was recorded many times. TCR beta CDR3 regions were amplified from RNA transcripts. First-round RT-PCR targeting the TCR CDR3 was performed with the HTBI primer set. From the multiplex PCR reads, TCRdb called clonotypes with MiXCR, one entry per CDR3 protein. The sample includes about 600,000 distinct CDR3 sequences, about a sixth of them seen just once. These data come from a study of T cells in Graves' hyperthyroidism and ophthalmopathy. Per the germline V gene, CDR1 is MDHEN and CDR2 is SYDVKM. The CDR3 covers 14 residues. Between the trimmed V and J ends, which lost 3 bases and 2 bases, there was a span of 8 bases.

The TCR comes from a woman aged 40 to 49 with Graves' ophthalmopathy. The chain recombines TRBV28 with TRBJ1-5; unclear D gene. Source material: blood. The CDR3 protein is CASSLFSRNQPQHF. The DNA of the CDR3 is TGTGCCAGCAGTTTGTTTAGCCGCAATCAGCCCCAGCATTTT.